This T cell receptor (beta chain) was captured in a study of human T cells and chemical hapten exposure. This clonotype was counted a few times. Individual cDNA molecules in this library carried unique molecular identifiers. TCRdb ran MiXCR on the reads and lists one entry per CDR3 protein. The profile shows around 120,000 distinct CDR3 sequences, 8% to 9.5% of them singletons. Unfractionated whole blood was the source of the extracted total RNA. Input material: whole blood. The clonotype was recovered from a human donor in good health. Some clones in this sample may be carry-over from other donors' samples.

The CDR3 nucleotides are TGTGCCAGCTCATCTACTGGGGGGACTAGCACAGATACGCAGTATTTT. It translates to CASSSTGGTSTDTQYF. V gene TRBV12-3 or TRBV12-4 combines with J gene TRBJ2-3; a weak D match, TRBD2 (6 bases). The CDR3 is 16 residues long. The V gene lost 8 bases and the J gene lost 0 bases, with 18 bases spanning the gap.